This passage covers 25 T cell receptor beta chains from one sample sequenced in a study of blood T cell repertoires in COVID-19. Sequencing used immunoSEQ multiplex PCR; TCRdb keeps in-frame clones, though not all of them. The repertoire holds hundreds of thousands of clones, with about 80% as singletons. What was sequenced was PBMCs or T cells enriched from blood (not recorded which). The receptors come from a young man with acute COVID-19.

V and J are TRBV19 and TRBJ1-2, with 9 bases matching TRBD1. The CDR3 totals 12 residues. With V trimmed by 8 bases and J by 7 bases, 5 bases remained unmatched. CDR1 and CDR2 from the germline V gene are LNHDA and SQIVND (reference sequence). The CDR3 bases are TGTGCCAGTGGGGACAGGGTGGTTGGCTACACCTTC. Translation: CASGDRVVGYTF.

This clone was seen once. The genes are TRBV5-1 and TRBJ1-2; TRBD1 agrees at 10 bases. Germline values: CDR1 SGHRS, CDR2 YFSETQ. This CDR3 has 13 residues. Trimming cost V 3 bases and J 12 bases; bases outside gene matches: 8. The CDR3 loop is CASSSGQGGAHTF. The CDR3 bases are TGCGCCAGCAGCTCCGGACAGGGGGGGGCTCACACCTTC.

The chain links TRBV29-1 to TRBJ2-1; TRBD2 agrees at 10 bases. Trimming took 4 bases from V and 9 from J; bases not matched to a gene: 21. The CDR3 is 18 residues long. Germline CDR1 SQVTM, CDR2 ANQGSEA. CDR3 sequence: CSVVHIAGGQGALVEQFF. CDR3 DNA: TGCAGCGTTGTACATATAGCGGGGGGACAAGGAGCCCTAGTTGAGCAGTTCTTC.

This sequence joins TRBV5-4 and TRBJ2-5; TRBD2 matches 11 bases. V dropped 3 bases and J dropped 5; count of bases not matched to a gene: 6. Germline V lookup: CDR1 SGHNT, CDR2 YYREEE (reference sequence). The CDR3 runs to 15 residues. CDR3 sequence (DNA): TGTGCCAGCAGCTCTTCTAGCGGGGGGACGGAGACCCAGTACTTC. Its protein product is CASSSSSGGTETQYF. Full variable domain (rest looked up from reference TRBV5-4 and TRBJ2-5): ETGVTQSPTHLIKTRGQQVTLRCSSQSGHNTVSWYQQALGQGPQFIFQYYREEENGRGNFPPRFSGLQFPNYSSELNVNALELDDSALYLCASSSSSGGTETQYFGPGTRLLVL.

J is TRBJ1-1 and V is TRBV4-1; 8 bases are a match to TRBD1. CDR1 and CDR2 (germline): MGHRA, YSYEKL. The CDR3 totals 14 residues. The trim removed 3 bases at V and 4 bases at J, leaving 4 bases unmatched. The DNA for the CDR3 is TGCGCCAGCAGCCATAACAGGGGGACCACTGAAGCTTTCTTT. Protein: CASSHNRGTTEAFF.

This sequence joins TRBV5-4 and TRBJ1-1; no definite D call. This CDR3 is built from 12 residues. The ends were cut back, 5 bases at V and 5 bases at J, with 10 bases in the middle. Germline CDR1 is SGHNT and CDR2 is YYREEE (reference sequence). Written as DNA, the CDR3 is TGTGCCAGCAGGAGGGCAGGAACTGAAGCTTTCTTT. Protein: CASRRAGTEAFF.

The rearrangement joins TRBV7-9 to TRBJ2-3; 10 bases agree with TRBD2. Germline V CDR1 and CDR2: SEHNR, FQNEAQ (reference sequence). This CDR3 contains 15 residues. With 5 bases clipped from V and 1 base from J, the junction kept 3 bases outside the gene matches. CDR3 DNA sequence: TGTGCCAGCAGCATTGGGACTAGCGGCACAGATACGCAGTATTTT. It yields the protein CASSIGTSGTDTQYF.

CDR3 in amino acids: CASSRAGGPESYF. In DNA, the CDR3 is TGTGCCAGCAGTCGTGCGGGGGGCCCCGAATCGTACTTC. The genes are TRBV14 and TRBJ2-5; 8 bases agree with TRBD2. After removal of 6 bases from V and 13 bases from J, the junction contained 13 bases not matched to a gene. The CDR3 consists of 13 residues. CDR1 is SGHDN and CDR2 is FVKESK in the germline V gene. Based on the CDR3 plus reference TRBV14 and TRBJ2-5, the full variable domain is EAGVTQFPSHSVIEKGQTVTLRCDPISGHDNLYWYRRVMGKEIKFLLHFVKESKQDESGMPNNRFLAERTGGTYSTLKVQPAELEDSGVYFCASSRAGGPESYFGPGTRLLVL.

CDR3 sequence reads: CASFKGDSAQHF. The CDR3 DNA is TGTGCCAGCTTCAAGGGCGACAGCGCCCAGCATTTT. This chain connects TRBV21-1 to TRBJ1-5; TRBD1 was called by the table and not checked on the DNA. TRBV21-1 is assigned pseudogene status. The CDR3 totals 12 residues.

This clone appeared once. The chain employs TRBV2 and TRBJ1-6, with D perhaps matching TRBD1 (5 bases). Germline CDR1 and CDR2: SNHLY and FYNNEI. The CDR3 extends over 13 amino acids. The germline V and J ends were trimmed by 6 bases and 8 bases, with 11 bases remaining between them. The CDR3 DNA reads as TGTGCCAGCAGGGGGGGAGGTTATTCACCCCTCCACTTT. Its translation is CASRGGGYSPLHF.

The rearrangement uses TRBV6-1 and TRBJ2-7, with D perhaps TRBD2 (5 bases). Trimming removed 0 bases at V and 0 bases at J, with 9 bases between. The CDR3 is 15 residues long. Germline loops: CDR1 MNHNS, CDR2 SASEGT. CDR3 amino acids: CASSEAPGSSYEQYV. In DNA form, the CDR3 reads TGTGCCAGCAGTGAAGCCCCGGGGTCCTCCTACGAGCAGTACGTC.

CDR3 sequence: CSASGGLSLIKIGYTF. In DNA, the CDR3 is TGCAGTGCTAGTGGGGGGCTATCCCTGATCAAGATTGGCTACACCTTC. This chain joins TRBV20-1 and TRBJ1-2, with D tentatively TRBD1 (6 bases). Deletions cut 3 bases from V and 7 bases from J, with 24 bases between. The CDR3 totals 16 residues. Germline V gene lookup returns CDR1 DFQATT and CDR2 SNEGSKA (reference sequence).

The rearrangement uses TRBV27 and TRBJ1-5; 12 bases agree with TRBD1. The CDR3 has 15 residues. With V trimmed by 8 bases and J by 6 bases, 8 bases remained unmatched. Germline CDR1 reads MNHEY; CDR2 reads SMNVEV (reference sequence). The CDR3 bases are TGTGCCAGCGGGACAGGGGGCTTCCCAAGTCAGCCCCAGCATTTT. Translated, it gives CASGTGGFPSQPQHF.

The chain recombines TRBV2 with TRBJ1-2; no definite D call. V lost 3 bases and J lost 2, with 16 bases in between. From germline, CDR1 is SNHLY and CDR2 FYNNEI. The CDR3 has 16 residues. The CDR3: CASSDGLVGGNYGYTF. The CDR3 DNA reads TGTGCCAGCAGTGACGGCTTGGTAGGCGGAAACTATGGCTACACCTTC.

CDR3 in DNA: TGTGCCAGCAGCCCCGATAGCGGGAGGGACAATGAGCAGTTCTTC. It is translated as CASSPDSGRDNEQFF. The chain joins TRBV7-2 to TRBJ2-1; the match to TRBD2 covers 11 bases. With V trimmed by 5 bases and J by 5 bases, 5 bases remained unmatched. This CDR3 is 15 amino acids long. The germline gives CDR1 SGHTA, CDR2 FQGNSA. Variable domain in full (rest from reference TRBV7-2 and TRBJ2-1): GAGVSQSPSNKVTEKGKDVELRCDPISGHTALYWYRQSLGQGLEFLIYFQGNSAPDKSGLPSDRFSAERTGGSVSTLTIQRTQQEDSAVYLCASSPDSGRDNEQFFGPGTRLTVL.

The chain recombines TRBV7-2 with TRBJ2-2, with 7 bases fitting TRBD2. The germline V gene encodes CDR1 SGHTA and CDR2 FQGNSA. The junction had 15 bases not matched to a gene; V was cut back by 4 bases and J by 4 bases. The CDR3 length is 18 residues. The CDR3 region has the DNA TGTGCCAGCAGCTCGCCCCGGGGTGGGAGGGCCCGCACCGGGGAGCTGTTTTTT. Residues: CASSSPRGGRARTGELFF.

This chain links TRBV19 with TRBJ2-1; 14 bases are shared with TRBD2. This CDR3 comprises 20 residues. With V trimmed by 8 bases and J by 1 base, 16 bases remained unmatched. Germline V gene lookup returns CDR1 LNHDA and CDR2 SQIVND (reference sequence). The CDR3 DNA is TGTGCCAGTTCCGCTCTGACTAGCGGGAGGGCCGGGAGGTCCTACAATGAGCAGTTCTTC. The encoded protein is CASSALTSGRAGRSYNEQFF.

The chain employs TRBV9 and TRBJ1-6, with D maybe TRBD1 (6 bases). Germline V lookup: CDR1 SGDLS, CDR2 YYNGEE. Trimming took 2 bases from V and 7 from J, leaving 10 bases between them. CDR3 length: 14 residues. The CDR3 spells CASSVVGQNSPLHF. DNA for the CDR3: TGTGCCAGCAGCGTGGTTGGACAGAATTCACCCCTCCACTTT.

The V gene is TRBV24-1, the J gene TRBJ2-2; tentative D call: TRBD2 (5 bases). The V and J ends lost 9 bases and 5 bases respectively, with 15 bases between them. This CDR3 is 14 amino acids long. CDR1 and CDR2 (germline): KGHDR, SFDVKD. The CDR3 spells CATQMGGRTGELFF. The CDR3 region has the DNA TGTGCCACCCAGATGGGCGGGCGTACCGGGGAGCTGTTTTTT.

In regard to this clone: Within the sample, other DNA sequences also encode this same CDR3. This chain links TRBV3-1 (or the pseudogene TRBV3-2) with TRBJ2-2; tentative D call: TRBD2 (5 bases). Germline CDR1 reads LGHDT; CDR2 reads YNNKEL (reference sequence). The ends were cut back, 1 base at V and 1 base at J, with 7 bases in the middle. The CDR3 is made up of 15 amino acids. CDR3 sequence (DNA): TGTGCCAGCAGCCAAGTACGGGGGAACACCGGGGAGCTGTTTTTT. This encodes CASSQVRGNTGELFF.

This clone was detected a few times. The chain links TRBV7-2 to TRBJ2-2; TRBD2 might be the D (5 bases). Deletions cut 4 bases from V and 13 bases from J, with 19 bases between. The CDR3 extends over 14 amino acids. Germline V CDR1 and CDR2: SGHTA, FQGNSA. The CDR3: CASSSRLGELGLFF. The CDR3 DNA reads as TGTGCCAGCAGCTCCCGGCTCGGGGAACTAGGGCTGTTTTTT.

The chain uses TRBV4-2 and TRBJ1-6; D uncertain. This CDR3 is 15 amino acids long. V was shortened by 4 bases and J by 6 bases, with 13 bases between the two germline ends. The germline V gene encodes CDR1 LGHNA and CDR2 YNFKEQ. The chain's CDR3 is CASSLEVVINSPLHF. The CDR3 nucleotides are TGTGCCAGCAGCCTTGAGGTCGTCATTAATTCACCCCTCCACTTT.

The CDR3 here is CASSQDHGTVRDRANSPLHF. The CDR3 nucleotides read TGTGCCAGCAGCCAAGATCACGGTACTGTCCGGGACAGGGCTAATTCACCCCTCCACTTT. V gene TRBV14 combines with J gene TRBJ1-6; TRBD1 matches 9 bases. The ends lost 0 bases at V and 6 bases at J; junction bases unmatched: 15. Germline V lookup: CDR1 SGHDN, CDR2 FVKESK. The CDR3 has 20 amino acids.

This chain links TRBV7-8 with TRBJ1-2, with D possibly being TRBD1 (6 bases). V shed 5 bases and J shed 5 bases, with 15 bases lying between them. The germline CDR1 and CDR2 sequences are SGHVS and FQNEAQ. This CDR3 is 14 amino acids long. In DNA form, the CDR3 reads TGTGCCAGCAGCATACGGGGGGCTGGGTATGGCTACACCTTC. This encodes CASSIRGAGYGYTF.

This chain joins TRBV9 and TRBJ2-1, with 7 positions matching TRBD2. The germline CDR1 and CDR2 sequences are SGDLS and YYNGEE. This CDR3 comprises 17 residues. Trimming cost V 4 bases and J 0 bases; bases outside gene matches: 10. CDR3 DNA sequence: TGTGCCAGCAGCCCTAGGGCAGGCGGGAGCTCCTACAATGAGCAGTTCTTC. This codes for CASSPRAGGSSYNEQFF.